This T cell receptor (beta chain) was retrieved from a study of T-cell memory formation after mild COVID-19. TCRdb analysed the 5' RACE reads with MiXCR anew, one entry per CDR3 protein. The table lists 300,000 to 350,000 distinct CDR3 sequences, approximately 19% of them singletons. The V and J ends lost 4 bases and 9 bases respectively, with 17 bases between them. The CDR3 sequence is 13 residues long. Germline V gene data show CDR1 as SGHNT and CDR2 as YYREEE (reference sequence). This receptor was taken from a man aged 18 to 29 who had mild COVID-19 (a few samples of this study predate the infection). Cell type and time point are not known. The material sequenced was PBMCs or a T cell subset sorted from them (not recorded which). V is TRBV5-4 and J is TRBJ2-7; possible D gene TRBD2, 6 bases. The chain's CDR3 is CASSVGLGRRQYV. CDR3 DNA: TGTGCCAGCAGCGTAGGTTTGGGGAGGCGGCAGTACGTC.